Listed here are 15 T cell receptor beta chains from one sample, sequenced in a study of blood T cell repertoires in COVID-19. The protocol was immunoSEQ multiplex PCR, while the TCRdb copy is restricted to in-frame clones and leaves out a portion. Of about 40,000 clones listed, more than 85% are singletons. The sequenced sample was peripheral blood. Receptor source: a man aged 45-65 years in a cohort sampled during active COVID-19.

The chain is built from TRBV19 and TRBJ2-6; D uncertain. Germline CDR1 reads LNHDA; CDR2 reads SQIVND (reference sequence). This CDR3 region has 13 residues. V lost 6 bases, J lost 1 base, and 4 bases lay in between. DNA for the CDR3: TGTGCCAGTAGCCCGTCTGGGGCCAACGTCCTGACTTTC. Protein: CASSPSGANVLTF.

V and J are TRBV27 and TRBJ2-5; TRBD1 matches 8 bases. Losses at the gene ends were 6 bases for V and 5 bases for J; bases not matched to a gene: 8. This CDR3 contains 14 residues. Germline loops: CDR1 MNHEY, CDR2 SMNVEV (reference sequence). The CDR3 reads CASRGQGWEETQYF. CDR3 sequence (DNA): TGTGCCAGCAGAGGACAGGGCTGGGAGGAGACCCAGTACTTC.

The chain joins TRBV29-1 to TRBJ1-2, with TRBD1 matching over 8 bases. CDR3 size: 14 residues. Per germline, CDR1 SQVTM and CDR2 ANQGSEA. The V and J ends lost 5 bases and 4 bases, in that order; junction bases with no gene match: 9. The CDR3 DNA is TGCAGCGTTCCTAGCAGGGGGCCGGTCTATGGCTACACCTTC. Residues: CSVPSRGPVYGYTF.

This clone rates as medium-sized. V usage is TRBV5-4 and J usage is TRBJ2-2; tentative D call: TRBD1 (6 bases). CDR1 is SGHNT and CDR2 is YYREEE in the germline V gene (reference sequence). The CDR3 is 12 amino acids. Trimming stripped 7 bases from V and 5 bases from J, with 9 bases between. The CDR3 loop is CASGGDTGELFF. CDR3 DNA sequence: TGTGCCAGCGGGGGCGATACCGGGGAGCTGTTTTTT.

The rearrangement links TRBV9 to TRBJ2-3; 8 bases map to TRBD2. Trimming removed 1 base from V and 3 bases from J; junction bases left unmatched: 10. The CDR3 totals 17 residues. Looked up from germline, CDR1 is SGDLS and CDR2 is YYNGEE. The CDR3 loop reads CASSVREYSGTTDTQYF. CDR3 coding DNA: TGTGCCAGCAGCGTAAGGGAATATAGCGGGACTACAGATACGCAGTATTTT.

In its sample, this clone ranks as medium-sized. The chain couples TRBV27 to TRBJ2-2; 7 nucleotides agree with TRBD1. Germline loops: CDR1 MNHEY, CDR2 SMNVEV (reference sequence). Germline trimming cut 5 bases from V and 6 bases from J; bases unmatched to any gene: 12. The CDR3 totals 16 residues. The CDR3 here is CASSATGVGGAGELFF. DNA for the CDR3: TGTGCCAGCAGTGCAACAGGGGTTGGAGGCGCCGGGGAGCTGTTTTTT.

This clone was picked up many times. The gene calls are TRBV11-2 and TRBJ2-5; 10 bases line up with TRBD2. Germline CDR1 reads SGHAT; CDR2 reads FQNNGV. V lost 4 bases to trimming and J lost 5 bases; unmatched junction nucleotides: 7. This CDR3 spans 15 amino acids. The CDR3 DNA is TGTGCCAGCAGCTCAGGACTAGCGGAACTGGAGACCCAGTACTTC. Translation: CASSSGLAELETQYF. Full variable domain (remainder filled in from reference TRBV11-2 and TRBJ2-5): EAGVAQSPRYKIIEKRQSVAFWCNPISGHATLYWYQQILGQGPKLLIQFQNNGVVDDSQLPKDRFSAERLKGVDSTLKIQPAKLEDSAVYLCASSSGLAELETQYFGPGTRLLVL.

This chain connects TRBV21-1 to TRBJ2-1; the DNA was not compared with TRBD2, the D call given in the table. TRBV21-1 is a known pseudogene. The CDR3 loop spans 16 amino acids. The CDR3 region has the DNA TGTGCCAGCAGCATTTGTCAACTAGCGGGAATGGATGAGCAGTTCTTC. Amino acid sequence: CASSICQLAGMDEQFF.

The gene calls are TRBV5-1 and TRBJ2-7, with a weak D call TRBD1 (5 bases). This CDR3 is 13 amino acids long. Per the germline V gene, CDR1 is SGHRS and CDR2 is YFSETQ. V lost 5 bases to trimming and J lost 2 bases, with 11 bases between them. The chain's CDR3 is CASRGDSTYEQYV. The DNA for the CDR3 is TGCGCCAGCAGAGGCGACAGCACCTACGAGCAGTACGTC.

This rearrangement joins TRBV5-1 to TRBJ2-6, with a possible D match to TRBD2 (5 bases). Trimming removed 4 bases at V and 0 bases at J, with 8 bases between. Looked up from germline, CDR1 is SGHRS and CDR2 is YFSETQ. The CDR3 consists of 15 residues. The CDR3 nucleotides read TGCGCCAGCAGCGCCGGGGACTCTGGGGCCAACGTCCTGACTTTC. It specifies CASSAGDSGANVLTF.

The chain employs TRBV9 and TRBJ2-2; TRBD2 matches at 11 bases. The germline V gene encodes CDR1 SGDLS and CDR2 YYNGEE. V lost 4 bases, J lost 0 bases, and 5 bases stayed unmatched. The CDR3 totals 17 residues. The CDR3 sequence: CASSLSGGATNTGELFF. The CDR3 nucleotides read TGTGCCAGCAGCCTTAGCGGGGGGGCGACGAACACCGGGGAGCTGTTTTTT.

This rearrangement joins TRBV30 to TRBJ1-1; D perhaps matches TRBD1 (6 bases). The CDR3 has 13 residues. Trimming left V 0 bases short and J 3 bases short, with 8 bases between. The germline gives CDR1 GTSNPN, CDR2 SVGIG (reference sequence). The CDR3 protein is CAWSVGGYTEAFF. CDR3 in DNA: TGTGCCTGGAGTGTAGGGGGATACACTGAAGCTTTCTTT. Drawing the rest from reference TRBV30 and TRBJ1-1, the complete variable domain is SQTIHQWPATLVQPVGSPLSLECTVEGTSNPNLYWYRQAAGRGLQLLFYSVGIGQISSEVPQNLSASRPQDRQFILSSKKLLLSDSGFYLCAWSVGGYTEAFFGQGTRLTVV.

CDR3 in amino acids: CASSESSGVGEQYV. Here the CDR3 DNA reads TGTGCCAGCTCCGAATCTAGCGGAGTGGGCGAGCAGTACGTC. The J gene is TRBJ2-7, the V gene TRBV18; 7 positions agree with TRBD2. The trim removed 6 bases at V and 6 bases at J, leaving 11 bases unmatched. The CDR3 sequence is 14 residues long. From germline, CDR1 is KGHSH and CDR2 LQKENI.

The J gene is TRBJ1-6, the V gene TRBV12-2; the listed D gene, TRBD1, was not tested against the DNA. TRBV12-2 is described as a pseudogene. This CDR3 contains 15 residues. The CDR3 nucleotides read TGTGCAAGTCGCTCCCCGGGACAGGGCAATTCACCCCTCCACTTT. Translating gives CASRSPGQGNSPLHF.

This chain uses TRBV27 with TRBJ1-4, with D perhaps matching TRBD1 (6 bases). The CDR3 consists of 15 residues. Trimming took 2 bases from V and 5 from J, leaving 12 bases between them. Looked up from germline, CDR1 is MNHEY and CDR2 is SMNVEV (reference sequence). This CDR3 is CASSLRGQGNEKLFF. The DNA for the CDR3 is TGTGCCAGCAGTTTAAGAGGTCAGGGGAATGAAAAACTGTTTTTT.